The 32 T cell receptor beta chains below come from one sample, sequenced in a study of vaccination and CD4 T cells after COVID-19. For these receptors, no antigen is known. Indicated treatment: roughly 10-day PBMC culture with coronavirus spike peptide pools or control peptides (ViraFEST assay). Sequence data for DNA of cultured CD4+ T cells were generated by the Oncomine TCR Beta short-read assay. TCRdb re-called the PCR reads through MiXCR, storing one row per CDR3 protein. This table holds approximately 21,000 distinct CDR3 sequences, roughly three fifths found once. The sample was CD4+ T cells from blood, cultured in vitro, taken after SARS-CoV-2 vaccination. These receptors all come from a human donor who had recovered from COVID-19.

This clonotype appeared a few times. This sequence joins TRBV27 and TRBJ1-2; D remains ambiguous. The germline V gene encodes CDR1 MNHEY and CDR2 SMNVEV (reference sequence). V gave up 8 bases and J gave up 1 base, with 5 bases separating them. The CDR3 is made up of 11 amino acids. The CDR3 sequence is CASGDNYGYTF. Written as DNA, the CDR3 is TGTGCCAGCGGTGATAACTATGGCTACACCTTC.

The rearrangement uses TRBV5-3 and TRBJ1-2; tentative D call: TRBD1 (6 bases). TRBV5-3 is recorded as an ORF, its role being uncertain. The CDR3 is made up of 16 amino acids. V lost 8 bases to trimming and J lost 0 bases, with 20 bases between them. CDR3 region: CASKPTGTATNYGYTF. In nucleotides, the CDR3 is TGTGCCAGTAAACCCACAGGGACGGCAACTAACTATGGCTACACCTTC.

V usage is TRBV19 and J usage is TRBJ1-5; 7 bases fit TRBD1. Germline loops: CDR1 LNHDA, CDR2 SQIVND (reference sequence). This CDR3 region has 16 residues. The ends lost 2 bases at V and 4 bases at J; junction bases unmatched: 8. This CDR3 is CASSINTGAPNQPQHF. Here the CDR3 DNA reads TGTGCCAGTAGTATAAATACAGGGGCGCCTAATCAGCCCCAGCATTTT.

This clonotype was counted once. This rearrangement joins TRBV4-1 to TRBJ1-6; D gene ambiguous. CDR3 length: 13 residues. In germline, CDR1 is MGHRA, CDR2 YSYEKL. Trimming took off 6 bases at V and 6 bases at J, with 9 bases between the two ends. DNA of the CDR3: TGCGCCAGCAGTTGGCGGATTAATTCACCCCTCCACTTT. Translated, it gives CASSWRINSPLHF.

In this sample, this clonotype turned up a few times. The V and J genes are TRBV20-1 and TRBJ1-3; unclear D gene. The CDR3 covers 14 residues. Trimming pared 5 bases from V and 2 bases from J, leaving 13 bases between. Germline V gene data show CDR1 as DFQATT and CDR2 as SNEGSKA (reference sequence). The CDR3 here is CSALYSSAGNTIYF. The CDR3 region has the DNA TGCAGTGCTTTGTACAGCTCGGCTGGAAACACCATATATTTT.

This rearrangement joins TRBV9 to TRBJ1-1; 7 bases agree with TRBD1. Germline V gene data show CDR1 as SGDLS and CDR2 as YYNGEE. The CDR3 contains 12 residues. With 4 bases clipped from V and 5 bases from J, the junction kept 2 bases outside the gene matches. The DNA of the CDR3 is TGTGCCAGCAGCCAGGACAGGACTGAAGCTTTCTTT. Translated: CASSQDRTEAFF.

V and J are TRBV19 and TRBJ1-1; the D is unclear. The CDR3 extends over 13 amino acids. V lost 5 bases to trimming and J lost 3 bases, with 10 bases between them. The V gene's germline CDR1 is LNHDA and CDR2 SQIVND (reference sequence). CDR3 residues: CASSSRTHTEAFF. In DNA form, the CDR3 reads TGTGCCAGTAGTTCTCGGACCCACACTGAAGCTTTCTTT.

The rearrangement uses TRBV7-8 and TRBJ1-5; 7 bases line up with TRBD1. Unmatched junction bases numbered 9, after V lost 5 bases and J lost 5 bases. The CDR3 is 15 amino acids. Germline V gene data show CDR1 as SGHVS and CDR2 as FQNEAQ. The CDR3 DNA reads TGTGCCAGCAGCGCCCCAGGGGGTAACGATCAGCCCCAGCATTTT. Its protein product is CASSAPGGNDQPQHF.

J is TRBJ1-3 and V is TRBV7-9; D may be TRBD1 (6 bases). The CDR3 extends over 16 amino acids. Deletions cut 2 bases from V and 2 bases from J, with 13 bases between. The germline V gene encodes CDR1 SEHNR and CDR2 FQNEAQ (reference sequence). CDR3 in DNA: TGTGCCAGCAGCTTATGGCAGGGGTCGGCTGGAAACACCATATATTTT. Its translation: CASSLWQGSAGNTIYF.

The chain combines TRBV6-2 or TRBV6-3 with TRBJ1-1, with TRBD1 matching over 7 bases. Germline V gene sequence: CDR1 MNHEY, CDR2 SVGEGT. There are 15 residues in the CDR3. V lost 8 bases and J lost 5; bases outside the gene matches: 14. CDR3 amino acids: CASLRGHREGTEAFF. The CDR3 region has the DNA TGTGCCAGCTTAAGGGGGCATCGTGAAGGGACTGAAGCTTTCTTT.

The chain uses TRBV7-2 and TRBJ1-1; D is possibly TRBD1 (5 bases). The CDR3 is 14 residues long. With 5 bases removed from V and 7 bases from J, the gap between germline ends came to 17 bases. Germline V gives CDR1 SGHTA, CDR2 FQGNSA. In DNA form, the CDR3 reads TGTGCCAGCAGCATAGGACACGGGCTGAGTGAAGCTTTCTTT. Its translation is CASSIGHGLSEAFF.

In this sample, this clonotype turned up once. V is TRBV2 and J is TRBJ1-2; 7 nucleotides agree with TRBD1. Germline V gives CDR1 SNHLY, CDR2 FYNNEI. The CDR3 loop spans 15 amino acids. With V trimmed by 5 bases and J by 7 bases, 13 bases remained unmatched. This CDR3 is CASSPTPGGGGGYTF. The DNA of the CDR3 is TGTGCCAGCAGTCCGACCCCGGGAGGGGGCGGTGGCTACACCTTC.

This clonotype was detected a few times. The J gene is TRBJ2-2, the V gene TRBV12-3 or TRBV12-4; D not certain. Trimming stripped 5 bases from V and 2 bases from J, with 6 bases between. The CDR3 totals 13 residues. CDR3 sequence reads: CASSHLNTGELFF. CDR3 DNA sequence: TGTGCCAGCAGTCACCTTAACACCGGGGAGCTGTTTTTT.

The J gene is TRBJ2-7, the V gene TRBV6-5, with 11 nucleotides matching TRBD2. Germline CDR1 and CDR2: MNHEY and SVGAGI. Trimming took 1 base from V and 3 from J; bases not matched to a gene: 5. The CDR3 runs 16 residues. CDR3 sequence: CASSYWSGTSGYEQYF. The CDR3 coding sequence is TGTGCCAGCAGTTACTGGTCAGGGACTAGCGGCTACGAGCAGTACTTC.

The chain uses TRBV7-2 and TRBJ1-1, with D tentatively TRBD1 (6 bases). CDR1 SGHTA and CDR2 FQGNSA come from the germline V gene. The V gene lost 0 bases and the J gene lost 6 bases, with 11 bases spanning the gap. CDR3 size: 14 residues. CDR3: CASSLANGQPEAFF. The CDR3 nucleotides are TGTGCCAGCAGCTTAGCGAACGGACAGCCTGAAGCTTTCTTT.

CDR3 bases: TGTGCCAGCAGCTTCTCTGGACTGTACTCCTACGAGCAGTACTTC. Protein product: CASSFSGLYSYEQYF. The chain has TRBV5-6 and TRBJ2-7, with D perhaps TRBD2 (5 bases). This CDR3 region has 15 residues. Trimming shortened V by 2 bases and J by 0 bases, and 12 bases separated the two germline ends. CDR1 and CDR2 (germline): SGHDT, YYEEEE.

The chain joins TRBV6-2 or TRBV6-3 to TRBJ1-1; D gene ambiguous. CDR1 is MNHEY, CDR2 SVGEGT, per germline. CDR3 length: 14 residues. V was trimmed by 2 bases and J by 4 bases, leaving 11 bases between them. CDR3 DNA: TGTGCCAGCAGTTACCGGACCCGGGGCACTGAAGCTTTCTTT. Translated: CASSYRTRGTEAFF.

V usage is TRBV7-2 and J usage is TRBJ1-2; 9 bases match TRBD1. Per germline, CDR1 SGHTA and CDR2 FQGNSA. The CDR3 has 12 residues. Trimming at V came to 6 bases and at J to 8 bases, leaving 4 bases not matched to a gene. The CDR3 nucleotides read TGTGCCAGCAGGCGGACAGGGGTAGGCTACACCTTC. Its protein product is CASRRTGVGYTF.

The chain uses TRBV5-1 and TRBJ1-5, with D hard to call. This CDR3 comprises 15 residues. V lost 2 bases and J 0 bases, leaving 9 bases between the germline ends. Germline-derived CDR1 and CDR2 are SGHRS and YFSETQ. The chain's CDR3 is CASSFGPNSNQPQHF. DNA of the CDR3: TGCGCCAGCAGCTTCGGACCGAATAGCAATCAGCCCCAGCATTTT.

This chain joins TRBV15 and TRBJ1-3; D is undetermined. Between the trimmed V and J ends, which lost 0 bases and 1 base, there was a span of 13 bases. Germline-derived CDR1 and CDR2 are LNHNV and YYDKDF (reference sequence). This CDR3 comprises 17 residues. CDR3: CATSRDLVGRSGNTIYF. The DNA for the CDR3 is TGTGCCACCAGCAGAGATCTGGTGGGGAGATCTGGAAACACCATATATTTT. The whole variable domain, remainder taken from reference TRBV15 and TRBJ1-3, is DAMVIQNPRYQVTQFGKPVTLSCSQTLNHNVMYWYQQKSSQAPKLLFHYYDKDFNNEADTPDNFQSRRPNTSFCFLDIRSPGLGDTAMYLCATSRDLVGRSGNTIYFGEGSWLTVV.

This clonotype was found a few times. This chain links TRBV20-1 with TRBJ1-6; no reliable D call. V lost 1 base and J 8 bases, leaving 12 bases between the germline ends. The CDR3 contains 14 residues. In germline, CDR1 is DFQATT, CDR2 SNEGSKA (reference sequence). This CDR3 reads CSARAGLEDSPLHF. The CDR3 coding sequence is TGCAGTGCTAGAGCAGGACTGGAAGATTCACCCCTCCACTTT.

This chain connects TRBV15 to TRBJ1-1; D might be TRBD1 (6 bases). The CDR3 spans 13 residues. Germline V gives CDR1 LNHNV, CDR2 YYDKDF (reference sequence). V lost 6 bases and J lost 1, with 9 bases in between. CDR3: CATRGAGNTEAFF. In DNA, the CDR3 is TGTGCCACCAGGGGGGCGGGGAACACTGAAGCTTTCTTT.

The J gene is TRBJ2-1, the V gene TRBV11-3, with D perhaps matching TRBD2 (6 bases). V lost 5 bases to trimming and J lost 7 bases, with 15 bases between them. Germline values: CDR1 SGHNT, CDR2 YENEEA. There are 14 residues in the CDR3. The CDR3 coding sequence is TGTGCCAGCAGCGGGATAAGACTAGGAAATGAGCAGTTCTTC. Amino acid sequence: CASSGIRLGNEQFF.

The chain recombines TRBV27 with TRBJ1-1, with 7 nucleotides matching TRBD1. The V and J ends lost 6 bases and 4 bases, in that order; junction bases with no gene match: 8. The CDR3 is 14 residues long. Per germline, CDR1 MNHEY and CDR2 SMNVEV (reference sequence). The DNA of the CDR3 is TGTGCCAGCAGCCCGGTCGCAGGGGGCACTGAAGCTTTCTTT. Translating gives CASSPVAGGTEAFF.

Of note for this clonotype: Lacking the conserved final phenylalanine or tryptophan, this CDR3 likely reflects a read error. This sequence joins TRBV19 and TRBJ2-7; perhaps TRBD2 as D (5 bases). Per the germline V gene, CDR1 is LNHDA and CDR2 is SQIVND (reference sequence). The CDR3 consists of 14 residues. V was pared by 7 bases and J by 3 bases, with 16 bases between. The CDR3 DNA reads TGTGCCAGTACCAGGAGGCACCAGGTCTACGAGCAGTACCTC. Its protein product is CASTRRHQVYEQYL.

The chain uses TRBV19 and TRBJ1-1; D is possibly TRBD1 (5 bases). Trimming took 3 bases from V and 6 from J, leaving 11 bases between them. The germline gives CDR1 LNHDA, CDR2 SQIVND (reference sequence). The CDR3 consists of 13 residues. The CDR3 protein is CASSMRGVAEAFF. The CDR3 nucleotides read TGTGCCAGTAGTATGAGGGGAGTAGCTGAAGCTTTCTTT.

Only one count was recorded for this clonotype. The chain couples TRBV5-4 to TRBJ2-7; the match to TRBD2 covers 9 bases. With 0 bases clipped from V and 5 bases from J, the junction kept 3 bases outside the gene matches. Germline CDR1 SGHNT, CDR2 YYREEE (reference sequence). The CDR3 covers 14 residues. CDR3 region: CASSLVQREDEQYF. CDR3 DNA: TGTGCCAGCAGCTTGGTCCAGCGGGAGGACGAGCAGTACTTC. Full variable domain (missing parts from reference TRBV5-4 and TRBJ2-7): ETGVTQSPTHLIKTRGQQVTLRCSSQSGHNTVSWYQQALGQGPQFIFQYYREEENGRGNFPPRFSGLQFPNYSSELNVNALELDDSALYLCASSLVQREDEQYFGPGTRLTVT.

The rearrangement links TRBV30 to TRBJ1-2; a possible D gene is TRBD1 (5 bases). Trimming cost V 3 bases and J 8 bases, with 13 bases left between them. This CDR3 comprises 12 residues. Germline lookup yields CDR1 GTSNPN and CDR2 SVGIG (reference sequence). The CDR3 spells CAWSPGHGGYTF. CDR3 DNA sequence: TGTGCCTGGAGCCCCGGACATGGCGGCTACACCTTC.

Turning to this clonotype: At one end the junction does not follow the germline gene, possibly because of a read error. This chain joins TRBV6-5 and TRBJ1-2; no clear D gene. The CDR3 runs to 13 residues. CDR1 is MNHEY and CDR2 is SVGAGI in the germline V gene. The DNA for the CDR3 is TGTGCCGGCAGTTACGGATCTGACTATGGCTACACCTTC. It yields the protein CAGSYGSDYGYTF.

This clonotype occurred a few times. V is TRBV20-1 and J is TRBJ1-5, with 8 nucleotides matching TRBD1. The trim removed 3 bases at V and 2 bases at J, leaving 9 bases unmatched. The CDR3 spans 16 residues. Germline values: CDR1 DFQATT, CDR2 SNEGSKA (reference sequence). The CDR3, as DNA: TGCAGTGCTAGGGGACAAATGACAGGGGGCAATCAGCCCCAGCATTTT. Translated, it gives CSARGQMTGGNQPQHF.

The gene calls are TRBV7-6 and TRBJ2-5; D gene unclear. Trimming took off 6 bases at V and 5 bases at J, with 10 bases between the two ends. Germline V gives CDR1 SGHVS, CDR2 FNYEAQ. The CDR3 sequence is 12 residues long. CDR3 DNA: TGTGCCAGCAGAAACACCGAGGAGACCCAGTACTTC. This encodes CASRNTEETQYF.

The chain employs TRBV6-4 and TRBJ2-3, with 9 bases that match TRBD1. V trimming: 2 bases; J trimming: 8 bases; junction bases outside the gene matches: 5. The CDR3 runs to 14 residues. The V gene's germline CDR1 is MRHNA and CDR2 SNTAGT. CDR3 nucleotides: TGTGCCAGCAGTGACACAGGGGGCTCAAGTACGCAGTATTTT. It is translated as CASSDTGGSSTQYF.